In this sample, the clone carrying this T cell receptor beta chain turned up a few times. The data originate from a study of metastatic and nonmetastatic thyroid tumors. In germline, CDR1 is SGDLS, CDR2 YYNGEE. Trimming shortened V by 4 bases and J by 7 bases, and 17 bases separated the two germline ends. This CDR3 region has 14 residues. None of the patients had undergone any treatment ahead of thyroid surgery. With MiXCR, TCRdb reprocessed the PCR reads. The data contain 17,000 or so clones, under 30% of them seen just once; the ten biggest clones take up roughly 13%. The specimen was adjacent normal tissue. This receptor was taken from a female donor with papillary thyroid cancer or a benign thyroid nodule (not recorded which). Some clones in this sample may be carry-over from other donors' samples. V gene TRBV9 combines with J gene TRBJ1-2; D not resolved. The CDR3 protein is CASSPRERVAGYTF. Written as DNA, the CDR3 is TGTGCCAGCAGCCCTCGCGAAAGGGTGGCTGGCTACACCTTC. The whole variable domain, filled in from reference TRBV9 and TRBJ1-2, reads DSGVTQTPKHLITATGQRVTLRCSPRSGDLSVYWYQQSLDQGLQFLIQYYNGEERAKGNILERFSAQQFPDLHSELNLSSLELGDSALYFCASSPRERVAGYTFGSGTRLTVV.